Following are 15 T cell receptor beta chains from one sample sequenced in a study of shared clonotypes between healthy human individuals (dated by TCRdb to between 2020 and 2021). Libraries came from the immunoSEQ multiplex PCR assay. Drawn from immuneACCESS, this table holds only the in-frame rearrangements with V and J called that TCRdb kept. Clones are partly lost; checked studies trace under half to an unresolved V gene and leave the rest unexplained. The sample has 850,000 to 1,200,000 clones on record, more than 60% of them singletons. The ten largest clones capture 1.5% of the sample. Specimen: memory CD4+ T cells sorted from blood. The cell subset or site label, read with the paper, signifies: CD45RA-negative fraction. The receptor set was obtained from a man between 18 and 29 years old in good health.

This sequence joins TRBV5-6 and TRBJ1-1; D gene ambiguous. From germline, CDR1 is SGHDT and CDR2 YYEEEE. This CDR3 region has 13 residues. V was cut by 1 base and J by 0 bases, with 4 bases left in between. The CDR3 sequence: CASSLKLNTEAFF. CDR3 DNA sequence: TGTGCCAGCAGCTTGAAACTGAACACTGAAGCTTTCTTT.

This chain uses TRBV30 with TRBJ2-5; possible D gene TRBD1, 6 bases. The better agreement between TRBJ2-7 and the DNA end casts doubt on the J call. Germline V gene lookup returns CDR1 GTSNPN and CDR2 SVGIG (reference sequence). The CDR3 sequence is 13 residues long. This CDR3 reads CAWNPGAAYEQYF. The DNA of the CDR3 is TGTGCCTGGAACCCAGGGGCCGCCTACGAGCAGTACTTC.

V is TRBV10-3 and J is TRBJ1-2; D perhaps matches TRBD1 (5 bases). CDR3 size: 14 residues. Between the trimmed V and J ends, which lost 7 bases and 4 bases, there was a span of 16 bases. Germline V gene lookup returns CDR1 ENHRY and CDR2 SYGVKD. Here the CDR3 DNA reads TGTGCCATCACCGAAGGAGGGGCTGGCTATGGCTACACCTTC. It is translated as CAITEGGAGYGYTF.

CDR3 loop: CASSYSPGTGTSPLHF. The CDR3 region has the DNA TGTGCCAGCAGTTACTCTCCCGGGACAGGGACTTCACCCCTCCACTTT. This rearrangement joins TRBV6-5 to TRBJ1-6; TRBD1 aligns across 9 bases. The length of the CDR3 is 16 residues. V gave up 0 bases and J gave up 9 bases; unmatched junction bases: 6. Per the germline V gene, CDR1 is MNHEY and CDR2 is SVGAGI.

The V and J genes are TRBV19 and TRBJ1-2; no clear D. In germline, CDR1 is LNHDA, CDR2 SQIVND (reference sequence). There are 12 residues in the CDR3. Trimming removed 6 bases at V and 3 bases at J, with 8 bases between. The CDR3 DNA reads as TGTGCCAGTAGCTCGACCCACTATGGCTACACCTTC. This gives the protein CASSSTHYGYTF.

This rearrangement joins TRBV19 to TRBJ1-1, with 7 nucleotides matching TRBD1. The CDR3 covers 13 residues. V was clipped by 10 bases and J by 5 bases; unmatched bases: 10. Germline V gene lookup returns CDR1 LNHDA and CDR2 SQIVND (reference sequence). CDR3 DNA: TGTGCCACTTGGAGGGAGGGGGCAACTGAAGCTTTCTTT. Amino acids: CATWREGATEAFF.

This chain links TRBV6-6 with TRBJ1-1, with D tentatively TRBD1 (6 bases). This CDR3 spans 15 amino acids. V gave up 5 bases and J gave up 1 base, with 14 bases separating them. Germline assignment: CDR1 MNHNY and CDR2 SVGAGI (reference sequence). CDR3 bases: TGTGCCAGCAGTCATACAGGGAAAGGGAACACTGAAGCTTTCTTT. Translated: CASSHTGKGNTEAFF.

This clone was counted between two and nine times. Other nucleotide sequences in the sample specify the same CDR3. The chain is built from TRBV28 and TRBJ2-7; the D is unclear. Trimming took off 2 bases at V and 7 bases at J, with 9 bases between the two ends. CDR3 length: 12 amino acids. Germline V lookup: CDR1 MDHEN, CDR2 SYDVKM. The chain's CDR3 is CASSLGVREQYF. For the CDR3, the DNA is TGTGCCAGCAGTTTAGGGGTCCGGGAGCAGTACTTC.

J is TRBJ1-2 and V is TRBV11-2; unclear D gene. The CDR3 runs 13 residues. V lost 1 base, J lost 7 bases, and 10 bases lay in between. Germline V gene lookup returns CDR1 SGHAT and CDR2 FQNNGV. The CDR3 is CASSLGGGTGYTF. CDR3 nucleotides: TGTGCCAGCAGCTTAGGGGGTGGAACTGGCTACACCTTC.

This clone was seen once. This chain connects TRBV6-6 to TRBJ1-2, with a tentative D call TRBD1 (5 bases). V lost 0 bases to trimming and J lost 7 bases, with 12 bases between them. The CDR3 extends over 14 amino acids. CDR1 MNHNY and CDR2 SVGAGI come from the germline V gene (reference sequence). The CDR3 nucleotides are TGTGCCAGCAGTTACTCGACAGAGGGTGTTGGCTACACCTTC. Translation: CASSYSTEGVGYTF.

The CDR3: CASSLAVRAEQYF. CDR3 sequence (DNA): TGTGCCAGCAGCTTAGCGGTAAGGGCCGAGCAGTACTTC. This chain connects TRBV7-8 to TRBJ2-7; D remains ambiguous. The germline V gene has CDR1 SGHVS and CDR2 FQNEAQ. Trimming took 0 bases from V and 6 from J, leaving 9 bases between them. The CDR3 extends over 13 amino acids.

The rearrangement uses TRBV5-1 and TRBJ1-3; no clear D. V lost 3 bases and J 0 bases, leaving 16 bases between the germline ends. The CDR3 totals 17 residues. Germline V gives CDR1 SGHRS, CDR2 YFSETQ. The CDR3 sequence: CASSSGYTAGSGNTIYF. DNA for the CDR3: TGCGCCAGCAGCTCGGGGTACACAGCTGGCTCTGGAAACACCATATATTTT.

This clone was detected only once. J is TRBJ1-2 and V is TRBV2; tentative D call: TRBD1 (6 bases). V was clipped by 2 bases and J by 4 bases, with 23 bases between them. Germline CDR1 SNHLY, CDR2 FYNNEI. The CDR3 sequence is 18 residues long. The CDR3: CASSESNGTPKGVYGYTF. In DNA form, the CDR3 reads TGTGCCAGCAGTGAATCAAACGGGACACCCAAAGGGGTCTATGGCTACACCTTC.

This clone was seen only once. CDR3 nucleotides: TGTGCCAGCAGTTTATTAGGGGCGGCCAATGAGCAGTTCTTC. This translates into CASSLLGAANEQFF. The rearrangement uses TRBV28 and TRBJ2-1; perhaps TRBD1 as D (5 bases). The CDR3 covers 14 residues. From germline, CDR1 is MDHEN and CDR2 SYDVKM. The germline V and J ends were trimmed by 1 base and 6 bases, with 10 bases remaining between them.

The chain recombines TRBV6-6 with TRBJ1-2; a possible D gene is TRBD1 (5 bases). CDR3 length equals 12 residues. V gave up 6 bases and J gave up 10 bases, with 15 bases separating them. The germline CDR1 and CDR2 sequences are MNHNY and SVGAGI (reference sequence). DNA for the CDR3: TGTGCCAGCAGCCCCCCGGCAGGGATCTACACCTTC. Translated: CASSPPAGIYTF.